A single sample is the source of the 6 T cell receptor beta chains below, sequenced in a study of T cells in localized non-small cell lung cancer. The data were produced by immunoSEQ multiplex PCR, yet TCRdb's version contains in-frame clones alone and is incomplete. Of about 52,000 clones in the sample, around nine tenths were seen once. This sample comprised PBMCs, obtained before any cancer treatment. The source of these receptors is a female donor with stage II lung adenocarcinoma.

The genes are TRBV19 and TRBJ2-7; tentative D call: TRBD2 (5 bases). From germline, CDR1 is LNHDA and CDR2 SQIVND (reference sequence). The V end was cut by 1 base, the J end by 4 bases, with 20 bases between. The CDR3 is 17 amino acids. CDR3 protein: CASSIGIEGPLGYEQYF. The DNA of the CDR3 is TGTGCCAGTAGTATAGGAATTGAGGGCCCGCTTGGTTACGAGCAGTACTTC.

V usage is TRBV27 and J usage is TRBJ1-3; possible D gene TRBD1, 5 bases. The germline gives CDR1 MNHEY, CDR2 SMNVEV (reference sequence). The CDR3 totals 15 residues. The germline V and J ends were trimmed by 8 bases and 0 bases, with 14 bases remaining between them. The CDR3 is CASSPGRGSGNTIYF. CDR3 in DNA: TGTGCCAGCTCCCCAGGGAGGGGCTCTGGAAACACCATATATTTT.

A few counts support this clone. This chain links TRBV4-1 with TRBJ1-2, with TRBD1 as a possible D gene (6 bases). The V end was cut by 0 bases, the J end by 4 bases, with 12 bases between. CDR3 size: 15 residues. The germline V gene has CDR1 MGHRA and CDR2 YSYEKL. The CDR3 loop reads CASSQDPLDSYGYTF. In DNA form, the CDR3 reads TGCGCCAGCAGCCAAGATCCTCTGGACAGCTATGGCTACACCTTC.

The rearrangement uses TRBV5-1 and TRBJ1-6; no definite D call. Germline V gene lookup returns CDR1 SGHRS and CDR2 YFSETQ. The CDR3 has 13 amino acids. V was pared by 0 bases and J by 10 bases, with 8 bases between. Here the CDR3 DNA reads TGCGCCAGCAGCTTGGATACTTGGTCACCCCTCCACTTT. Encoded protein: CASSLDTWSPLHF.

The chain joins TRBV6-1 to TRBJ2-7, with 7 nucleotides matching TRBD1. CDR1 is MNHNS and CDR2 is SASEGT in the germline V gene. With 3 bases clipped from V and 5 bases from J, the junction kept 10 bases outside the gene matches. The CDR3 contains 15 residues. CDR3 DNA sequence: TGTGCCAGCAGTGATTCGCACAGGGGATTAAACGAGCAGTACTTC. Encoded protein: CASSDSHRGLNEQYF.

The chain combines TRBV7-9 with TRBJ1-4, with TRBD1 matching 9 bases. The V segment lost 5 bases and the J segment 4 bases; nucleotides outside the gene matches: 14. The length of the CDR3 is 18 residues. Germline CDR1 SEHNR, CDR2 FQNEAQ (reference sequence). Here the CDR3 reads CASSLPRGQGGINEKLFF. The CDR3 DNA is TGTGCCAGCAGCCTCCCCCGGGGACAGGGCGGGATTAATGAAAAACTGTTTTTT.